The 28 T cell receptor beta chains presented below share a single source sample, sequenced in a study of OX40 agonist ivuxolimab in advanced cancers. Sequencing was performed with immunoSEQ multiplex PCR; in TCRdb, only in-frame clones are kept and a portion is missing. The sample yields 100,000 to 140,000 clones, around 93% seen once. Here the sequenced sample was CD4+ or CD8+ T cells sorted from blood, taken in a trial of the OX40 agonist ivuxolimab. The receptors derive from an adult with an advanced solid tumor such as melanoma, head and neck, liver or kidney cancer.

The chain recombines TRBV7-3 with TRBJ1-1; TRBD1 agrees at 12 bases. The trim removed 5 bases at V and 10 bases at J, leaving 14 bases unmatched. The CDR3 sequence is 16 residues long. Looked up from germline, CDR1 is SGHTA and CDR2 is FQGTGA. The CDR3 sequence: CASSQNTGTGGRGAFF. The CDR3 DNA reads TGTGCCAGCAGCCAAAACACCGGGACAGGGGGCCGGGGAGCTTTCTTT.

V and J are TRBV5-1 and TRBJ2-7; perhaps TRBD1 as D (6 bases). CDR1 and CDR2 from the germline V gene are SGHRS and YFSETQ. Trimming cost V 1 base and J 1 base, with 9 bases left between them. The CDR3 is 14 amino acids. CDR3 sequence: CASSLTGLSYEQYF. The CDR3 DNA follows: TGCGCCAGCAGCTTGACAGGGTTGTCCTACGAGCAGTACTTC. Together with reference TRBV5-1 and TRBJ2-7, the CDR3 gives the full variable domain: KAGVTQTPRYLIKTRGQQVTLSCSPISGHRSVSWYQQTPGQGLQFLFEYFSETQRNKGNFPGRFSGRQFSNSRSEMNVSTLELGDSALYLCASSLTGLSYEQYFGPGTRLTVT.

The chain carries TRBV4-2 and TRBJ1-2; D not resolved. Germline V gene sequence: CDR1 LGHNA, CDR2 YNFKEQ. Deletions cut 1 base from V and 7 bases from J, with 10 bases between. The CDR3 sequence is 13 residues long. The chain's CDR3 is CASSQASTGGYTF. The CDR3 nucleotides read TGTGCCAGCAGCCAAGCTTCGACGGGTGGCTACACCTTC.

This clone was observed a single time. The chain joins TRBV5-1 to TRBJ2-7, with 7 bases that match TRBD2. Germline lookup yields CDR1 SGHRS and CDR2 YFSETQ. The CDR3 loop spans 14 amino acids. J lost 7 bases, V lost 1 base, and 8 bases had no gene match. The CDR3 here is CASSLRAGVGEQYF. The CDR3 DNA reads TGCGCCAGCAGCTTGCGCGCGGGAGTTGGTGAGCAGTACTTC.

For this clone: The same CDR3 arises from other DNA sequences in this sample as well. The chain links TRBV28 to TRBJ1-2; 7 nucleotides align to TRBD1. V trimming: 6 bases; J trimming: 3 bases; junction bases outside the gene matches: 4. Germline lookup yields CDR1 MDHEN and CDR2 SYDVKM. The CDR3 contains 13 residues. CDR3 sequence reads: CASSLDRDYGYTF. The CDR3 DNA follows: TGTGCCAGCAGCCTTGACAGGGACTATGGCTACACCTTC.

This chain joins TRBV27 and TRBJ1-2, with TRBD1 matching over 9 bases. The V and J ends lost 2 bases and 4 bases, in that order; junction bases with no gene match: 2. The CDR3 covers 14 residues. Germline V gene lookup returns CDR1 MNHEY and CDR2 SMNVEV (reference sequence). CDR3 amino acids: CASSLGTGRYGYTF. The CDR3 DNA follows: TGTGCCAGCAGTTTAGGGACAGGGCGCTATGGCTACACCTTC.

This clone was picked up a small number of times. The V and J genes are TRBV28 and TRBJ1-1; D perhaps matches TRBD1 (5 bases). This CDR3 has 12 residues. Germline V gives CDR1 MDHEN, CDR2 SYDVKM. V dropped 5 bases and J dropped 7 bases, with 11 bases sitting between them. The CDR3 DNA sequence: TGTGCCAGCAGTAGAGGGACCTATGAAGCTTTCTTT. Amino acids: CASSRGTYEAFF.

This rearrangement joins TRBV28 to TRBJ1-4; TRBD1 is a possible D gene (6 bases). The CDR3 contains 16 residues. The V gene lost 4 bases and the J gene lost 0 bases, with 12 bases spanning the gap. Germline-derived CDR1 and CDR2 are MDHEN and SYDVKM. The CDR3: CASSSYRTATNEKLFF. The CDR3 DNA is TGTGCCAGCAGTTCCTATCGGACAGCAACTAATGAAAAACTGTTTTTT.

The CDR3 sequence is CASSRGDGRNYGYTF. Written as DNA, the CDR3 is TGCGCCAGCAGCAGGGGCGACGGCAGAAACTATGGCTACACCTTC. The rearrangement links TRBV5-1 to TRBJ1-2; D may be TRBD1 (5 bases). The CDR3 contains 15 residues. V was cut by 4 bases and J by 2 bases, with 15 bases left in between. CDR1 is SGHRS and CDR2 is YFSETQ in the germline V gene. Full variable domain (outside the CDR3, taken from reference TRBV5-1 and TRBJ1-2): KAGVTQTPRYLIKTRGQQVTLSCSPISGHRSVSWYQQTPGQGLQFLFEYFSETQRNKGNFPGRFSGRQFSNSRSEMNVSTLELGDSALYLCASSRGDGRNYGYTFGSGTRLTVV.

The V and J genes are TRBV11-3 and TRBJ2-7; 12 nucleotides agree with TRBD2. The CDR3 covers 19 residues. CDR1 is SGHNT and CDR2 is YENEEA in the germline V gene. Unmatched junction bases numbered 9, after V lost 0 bases and J lost 0 bases. This CDR3 is CASSLELAGGLPVSYEQYF. The CDR3 DNA follows: TGTGCCAGCAGCTTAGAACTAGCGGGAGGCCTCCCGGTCTCCTACGAGCAGTACTTC.

This clone was recorded only once. The rearrangement joins TRBV5-1 to TRBJ2-2; no firm D call. From germline, CDR1 is SGHRS and CDR2 YFSETQ. This CDR3 comprises 15 residues. The V and J ends lost 0 bases and 6 bases respectively, with 12 bases between them. In DNA form, the CDR3 reads TGCGCCAGCAGCTTGGCCGGAAGTATTGCCGGGGAGCTGTTTTTT. Its translation is CASSLAGSIAGELFF.

CDR3 loop: CASSPQGLLSGYTF. The CDR3 coding sequence is TGTGCCAGCAGTCCACAGGGGCTACTATCTGGCTACACCTTC. This chain links TRBV13 with TRBJ1-2, with 7 bases identical to TRBD1. V dropped 6 bases and J dropped 7; count of bases not matched to a gene: 11. Germline V gives CDR1 PRHDT, CDR2 FYEKMQ (reference sequence). The CDR3 loop spans 14 amino acids.

To note about this clone: Other DNA sequences within the sample encode an identical CDR3. The V gene is TRBV11-2, the J gene TRBJ1-5; D remains ambiguous. The CDR3 contains 13 residues. In germline, CDR1 is SGHAT, CDR2 FQNNGV. The V end was cut by 2 bases, the J end by 4 bases, with 6 bases between. CDR3 loop: CASSLTDNQPQHF. The CDR3 region has the DNA TGTGCCAGCAGCTTAACAGATAATCAGCCCCAGCATTTT.

The rearrangement uses TRBV2 and TRBJ2-7; a possible D gene is TRBD2 (6 bases). The CDR3 has 11 amino acids. Germline loops: CDR1 SNHLY, CDR2 FYNNEI. The V end lost 8 bases, the J end lost 3 bases, and 8 bases lay between the germline ends. The CDR3 reads CASRGFYEQYF. Here the CDR3 DNA reads TGTGCCAGCCGGGGGTTCTACGAGCAGTACTTC.

The J gene is TRBJ2-2, the V gene TRBV7-2; perhaps TRBD1 as D (6 bases). The CDR3 contains 14 residues. Germline loops: CDR1 SGHTA, CDR2 FQGNSA. V was shortened by 5 bases and J by 0 bases, with 7 bases between the two germline ends. CDR3: CASSRTANTGELFF. The CDR3 nucleotides are TGTGCCAGCAGCCGGACAGCGAACACCGGGGAGCTGTTTTTT.

The chain employs TRBV21-1 and TRBJ1-5. TRBV21-1 is a pseudogene. The CDR3 is 14 residues long. CDR3 DNA sequence: TGTGCCAGCAGCAAAATCGTGAGGGATCAGCCCCAGCATTTT. It specifies CASSKIVRDQPQHF.

This chain joins TRBV5-8 and TRBJ2-7; 8 bases map to TRBD2. The CDR3 totals 15 residues. After removal of 1 base from V and 2 bases from J, the junction contained 5 bases not matched to a gene. Germline loops: CDR1 SGHTS, CDR2 YDEGEE. The CDR3 DNA follows: TGTGCCAGCAGCTTGCGAGCGGGAGAGACCTACGAGCAGTACTTC. Translating gives CASSLRAGETYEQYF.

The V call is TRBV6-5, the J call TRBJ1-3; D remains ambiguous. This CDR3 has 14 amino acids. V was cut by 4 bases and J by 0 bases, with 7 bases left in between. Germline assignment: CDR1 MNHEY and CDR2 SVGAGI. CDR3 protein: CASSSLSSGNTIYF. In DNA form, the CDR3 reads TGTGCCAGCAGTTCGCTCTCCTCTGGAAACACCATATATTTT.

The chain employs TRBV2 and TRBJ1-2; D not resolved. The CDR3 has 12 amino acids. Trimming took 4 bases from V and 4 from J, leaving 7 bases between them. Germline V lookup: CDR1 SNHLY, CDR2 FYNNEI. The chain's CDR3 is CASSVSSYGYTF. As DNA, the CDR3 is TGTGCCAGCAGTGTTAGCAGCTATGGCTACACCTTC.

V is TRBV7-8 and J is TRBJ1-2; TRBD1 matches 9 bases. The germline CDR1 and CDR2 sequences are SGHVS and FQNEAQ. The CDR3 has 15 amino acids. The V and J ends lost 5 bases and 8 bases, in that order; junction bases with no gene match: 12. CDR3 loop: CASSPGQGTSDGYTF. Written as DNA, the CDR3 is TGTGCCAGCAGCCCCGGACAGGGGACGTCGGACGGCTACACCTTC.

The V gene is TRBV7-2, the J gene TRBJ2-2, with D maybe TRBD2 (5 bases). Germline lookup yields CDR1 SGHTA and CDR2 FQGNSA. The CDR3 runs to 16 residues. The germline V and J ends were trimmed by 6 bases and 1 base, with 15 bases remaining between them. CDR3 region: CASSPVGSLNTGELFF. CDR3 nucleotide sequence: TGTGCCAGCAGTCCTGTAGGGAGTCTGAACACCGGGGAGCTGTTTTTT.

This sequence joins TRBV18 and TRBJ2-4; 13 bases are shared with TRBD2. The length of the CDR3 is 15 residues. Per the germline V gene, CDR1 is KGHSH and CDR2 is LQKENI. V shed 6 bases and J 6 bases; nucleotides not matched to a gene: 5. The CDR3 sequence: CASSPGLAGRNIQYF. The CDR3 DNA reads TGTGCCAGCTCGCCGGGACTAGCGGGAAGAAACATTCAGTACTTC.

This chain uses TRBV19 with TRBJ2-1; a possible D gene is TRBD2 (6 bases). From germline, CDR1 is LNHDA and CDR2 SQIVND (reference sequence). The CDR3 extends over 15 amino acids. V lost 0 bases to trimming and J lost 7 bases, with 13 bases between them. The chain's CDR3 is CASSIDSGGSNEQFF. The CDR3 DNA sequence: TGTGCCAGTAGTATAGATAGCGGAGGTTCGAATGAGCAGTTCTTC.

This clone was seen a single time. The V gene is TRBV28, the J gene TRBJ2-1; no clear D. This CDR3 is 12 amino acids long. V was clipped by 6 bases and J by 8 bases, with 11 bases between them. Germline CDR1 reads MDHEN; CDR2 reads SYDVKM. The DNA of the CDR3 is TGTGCCAGCAGCACCTCCATTGATGAGCAGTTCTTC. It codes for CASSTSIDEQFF.

The rearrangement joins TRBV27 to TRBJ1-1, with 9 bases identical to TRBD1. V dropped 5 bases and J dropped 1; count of bases not matched to a gene: 5. Germline CDR1 MNHEY, CDR2 SMNVEV (reference sequence). The CDR3 spans 15 residues. CDR3: CASSITGGGNTEAFF. CDR3 in DNA: TGTGCCAGCAGTATCACAGGGGGCGGGAACACTGAAGCTTTCTTT.

The V and J genes are TRBV19 and TRBJ2-5; 11 bases are a match to TRBD1. Losses at the gene ends were 5 bases for V and 5 bases for J; bases not matched to a gene: 7. This CDR3 has 15 residues. Germline CDR1 LNHDA, CDR2 SQIVND (reference sequence). The CDR3 sequence: CASSPGQGARETQYF. For the CDR3, the DNA is TGTGCCAGTAGTCCAGGACAGGGGGCAAGGGAGACCCAGTACTTC.

This sequence joins TRBV7-2 and TRBJ2-7, with D perhaps matching TRBD2 (6 bases). Germline CDR1 SGHTA, CDR2 FQGNSA. This CDR3 spans 14 amino acids. Trimming took off 5 bases at V and 3 bases at J, with 14 bases between the two ends. CDR3 in amino acids: CASSTPGLGYEQYF. The CDR3 bases are TGTGCCAGCAGCACGCCGGGACTGGGCTACGAGCAGTACTTC.

This chain joins TRBV9 and TRBJ1-2, with D possibly matching TRBD1 (5 bases). Germline V lookup: CDR1 SGDLS, CDR2 YYNGEE. Trimming pared 1 base from V and 2 bases from J, leaving 15 bases between. There are 16 residues in the CDR3. The CDR3 loop reads CASSVHARGRNYGYTF. The CDR3 DNA reads as TGTGCCAGCAGCGTACACGCTAGGGGTAGGAACTATGGCTACACCTTC.